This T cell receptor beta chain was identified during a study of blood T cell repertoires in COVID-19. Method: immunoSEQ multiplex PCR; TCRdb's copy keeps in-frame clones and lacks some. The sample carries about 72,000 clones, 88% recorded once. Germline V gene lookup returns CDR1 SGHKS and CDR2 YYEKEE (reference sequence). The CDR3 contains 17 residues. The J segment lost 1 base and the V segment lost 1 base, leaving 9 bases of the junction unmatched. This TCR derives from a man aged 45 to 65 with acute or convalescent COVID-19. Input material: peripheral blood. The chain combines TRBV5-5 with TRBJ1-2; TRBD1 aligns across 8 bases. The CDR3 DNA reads TGTGCCAGCAGCTTGAGCGATTGGACAGGGTTTAACTATGGCTACACCTTC. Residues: CASSLSDWTGFNYGYTF.